Presented here are 15 T cell receptor beta chains from one specimen sequenced in a study of cytomegalovirus exposure and HLA in healthy donors. Data came from immunoSEQ multiplex PCR; TCRdb stores just in-frame clones and leaves some out. The sample lists roughly 310,000 clones; over 75% were seen once. The sequenced sample consisted of PBMCs. These receptor sequences come from a man aged 25 to 45 in good health and CMV-seronegative.

This clone was seen just once. The chain recombines TRBV9 with TRBJ2-3; TRBD1 agrees at 10 bases. In germline, CDR1 is SGDLS, CDR2 YYNGEE. The CDR3 loop spans 15 amino acids. V dropped 2 bases and J dropped 5; count of bases not matched to a gene: 5. Here the CDR3 reads CASSVRTGGLDTQYF. CDR3 coding DNA: TGTGCCAGCAGCGTGCGGACAGGGGGATTAGATACGCAGTATTTT.

The chain joins TRBV2 to TRBJ1-1; TRBD1 aligns across 7 bases. Trimming took 6 bases from V and 9 from J; bases not matched to a gene: 1. The CDR3 has 10 residues. From germline, CDR1 is SNHLY and CDR2 FYNNEI. CDR3 residues: CASRGGKAFF. The CDR3 DNA reads TGTGCCAGCAGAGGGGGCAAAGCTTTCTTT.

The chain has TRBV5-4 and TRBJ1-5; TRBD1 matches at 9 bases. The CDR3 length is 13 residues. V shed 4 bases and J 6 bases; nucleotides not matched to a gene: 2. CDR1 is SGHNT and CDR2 is YYREEE in the germline V gene (reference sequence). The CDR3 loop reads CASSIQGAQPQHF. DNA for the CDR3: TGTGCCAGCAGCATACAGGGGGCTCAGCCCCAGCATTTT.

The V call is TRBV4-1, the J call TRBJ2-3, with 13 positions matching TRBD2. Trimming cost V 4 bases and J 2 bases; bases outside gene matches: 3. The length of the CDR3 is 16 residues. CDR1 and CDR2 (germline): MGHRA, YSYEKL. CDR3 protein: CASSRGLAGATDTQYF. The CDR3 region has the DNA TGCGCCAGCAGCCGAGGACTAGCGGGGGCCACAGATACGCAGTATTTT.

This chain joins TRBV20-1 and TRBJ1-3; D remains ambiguous. With 3 bases removed from V and 4 bases from J, the gap between germline ends came to 4 bases. Per germline, CDR1 DFQATT and CDR2 SNEGSKA (reference sequence). This CDR3 has 11 residues. This CDR3 is CSARRGNTIYF. CDR3 coding DNA: TGCAGTGCTAGGAGGGGAAACACCATATATTTT.

The chain couples TRBV30 to TRBJ1-1, with D possibly TRBD1 on 5 matching bases. Germline V gene lookup returns CDR1 GTSNPN and CDR2 SVGIG (reference sequence). The CDR3 has 14 amino acids. Trimming cost V 6 bases and J 4 bases, with 18 bases left between them. DNA for the CDR3: TGTGCCTGCAACGTCGGGGGATGGGGCACTGAAGCTTTCTTT. It encodes CACNVGGWGTEAFF.

The CDR3 protein is CASSLEGARGYTF. The DNA of the CDR3 is TGCGCCAGCAGCTTAGAGGGGGCGCGTGGCTACACCTTC. J is TRBJ1-2 and V is TRBV5-1; 7 nucleotides align to TRBD1. V lost 2 bases to trimming and J lost 7 bases; unmatched junction nucleotides: 5. Germline CDR1 SGHRS, CDR2 YFSETQ. CDR3 size: 13 residues.

The chain has TRBV7-2 and TRBJ2-5; D perhaps matches TRBD1 (6 bases). V lost 2 bases, J lost 5 bases, and 12 bases lay in between. The CDR3 is 14 amino acids. The germline V gene encodes CDR1 SGHTA and CDR2 FQGNSA. The CDR3 sequence: CASSLTGPGETQYF. DNA for the CDR3: TGTGCCAGCAGCTTAACAGGGCCAGGGGAGACCCAGTACTTC.

The chain employs TRBV29-1 and TRBJ2-3, with D perhaps matching TRBD2 (6 bases). The V gene lost 4 bases and the J gene lost 3 bases, with 14 bases spanning the gap. Germline CDR1 reads SQVTM; CDR2 reads ANQGSEA. This CDR3 has 14 amino acids. The CDR3 DNA reads TGCAGCGTTGGATCCACGGCGGGGACAGATACGCAGTATTTT. Its protein is CSVGSTAGTDTQYF.

V gene TRBV7-9 combines with J gene TRBJ2-7, with 9 nucleotides matching TRBD2. V dropped 6 bases and J dropped 2; count of bases not matched to a gene: 5. The CDR3 covers 14 residues. Germline V lookup: CDR1 SEHNR, CDR2 FQNEAQ (reference sequence). Here the CDR3 DNA reads TGTGCCAGCAGTCTAGCGGGACAAACCTACGAGCAGTACTTC. Its protein is CASSLAGQTYEQYF.

This rearrangement joins TRBV30 to TRBJ1-3; D unclear. This CDR3 has 15 residues. V lost 1 base and J lost 0, with 10 bases in between. From germline, CDR1 is GTSNPN and CDR2 SVGIG (reference sequence). The CDR3 region is CAWSEETYSGNTIYF. The CDR3 coding sequence is TGTGCCTGGAGTGAGGAGACCTACTCTGGAAACACCATATATTTT.

This rearrangement joins TRBV5-4 to TRBJ2-7, with TRBD2 matching over 13 bases. Germline CDR1 reads SGHNT; CDR2 reads YYREEE (reference sequence). CDR3 length equals 16 residues. V trimming: 0 bases; J trimming: 2 bases; junction bases outside the gene matches: 2. The CDR3 DNA sequence: TGTGCCAGCAGCTTGGGGGGACTAGCGGGGCCCTACGAGCAGTACTTC. Amino acids: CASSLGGLAGPYEQYF.

For this clone: The same CDR3 is also encoded by other DNA sequences in this sample. The chain recombines TRBV5-1 with TRBJ2-7; 7 positions match TRBD1. This CDR3 is built from 14 residues. With V trimmed by 0 bases and J by 4 bases, 4 bases remained unmatched. Germline assignment: CDR1 SGHRS and CDR2 YFSETQ. The CDR3 DNA reads TGCGCCAGCAGCTTGGGACAGGGTGGTTACGAGCAGTACTTC. This translates into CASSLGQGGYEQYF. Full variable domain (missing parts from reference TRBV5-1 and TRBJ2-7): KAGVTQTPRYLIKTRGQQVTLSCSPISGHRSVSWYQQTPGQGLQFLFEYFSETQRNKGNFPGRFSGRQFSNSRSEMNVSTLELGDSALYLCASSLGQGGYEQYFGPGTRLTVT.

This clone was found once. The chain links TRBV18 to TRBJ2-5, with a weak D call TRBD2 (6 bases). Trimming removed 3 bases at V and 5 bases at J, with 10 bases between. Germline lookup yields CDR1 KGHSH and CDR2 LQKENI. CDR3 size: 13 residues. The CDR3: CASSPSLAETQYF. The CDR3 nucleotides are TGTGCCAGCTCACCCTCTCTAGCGGAGACCCAGTACTTC.

The V gene is TRBV2, the J gene TRBJ1-1; D is possibly TRBD1 (5 bases). V gave up 0 bases and J gave up 5 bases, with 16 bases separating them. The germline CDR1 and CDR2 sequences are SNHLY and FYNNEI. The CDR3 has 16 amino acids. CDR3 amino acids: CASSEALWDLGTEAFF. CDR3 coding DNA: TGTGCCAGCAGTGAAGCGCTTTGGGACTTAGGTACTGAAGCTTTCTTT.